Listed here is a single TCR beta chain. These data come from a study of blood T cell repertoires in COVID-19. On the study more broadly: Samples came from the United States, Italy and Spain, spanning acute and convalescent COVID-19. T cells, B-cell-depleted T cells, or PBMCs supplied cDNA or gDNA.

TCRdb's copy holds only in-frame clones and misses some; the assay was immunoSEQ multiplex PCR. The table records around 200,000 clones, roughly 75% of them present only once. The germline V and J ends were trimmed by 6 bases and 0 bases, with 12 bases remaining between them. The CDR3 has 15 amino acids. Germline assignment: CDR1 MDHEN and CDR2 SYDVKM. The origin of this receptor is an older woman with acute or convalescent COVID-19. Sequencing input: peripheral blood. This chain uses TRBV28 with TRBJ1-5, with D hard to call. The CDR3 spells CASSPAGNSNQPQHF. The CDR3 DNA is TGTGCCAGCAGCCCCGCCGGGAATAGCAATCAGCCCCAGCATTTT.